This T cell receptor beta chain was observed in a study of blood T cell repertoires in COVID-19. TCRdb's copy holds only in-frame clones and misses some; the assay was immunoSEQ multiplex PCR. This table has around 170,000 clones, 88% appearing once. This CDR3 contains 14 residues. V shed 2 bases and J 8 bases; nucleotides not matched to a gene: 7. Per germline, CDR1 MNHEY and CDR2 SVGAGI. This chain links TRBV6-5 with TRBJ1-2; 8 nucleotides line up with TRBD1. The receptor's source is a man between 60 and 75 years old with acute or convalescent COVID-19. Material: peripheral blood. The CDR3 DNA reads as TGTGCCAGCAGTTACCTCTCGACAGGGGAAGGCTACACCTTC. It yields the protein CASSYLSTGEGYTF.